This entry concerns a single T cell receptor (beta chain). No antigen is known for it. A junction boundary mismatches the germline segment, possibly from a read error. The entry originates in a study of cytomegalovirus exposure and HLA in healthy donors. With 60 Vbeta and 13 Jbeta primers, the PCR was carried out. Produced via immunoSEQ multiplex PCR; TCRdb's table is partial and in-frame only. The sample yields under 250,000 clones, around 81% seen once. This CDR3 is 11 amino acids long. Germline V gives CDR1 GTSNPN, CDR2 SVGIG (reference sequence). Notes on the study in general: What a later analysis reportedly showed was that an Asian-associated ancestry cluster had fewer N-insertions than the 666-donor mean. The productive fraction for most TCR beta V segments was about 90% or about 30% in an earlier analysis. TRBV6-2, TRBV6-3 and some other V segments were excluded as indistinguishable.

This chain joins TRBV30 and TRBJ2-7; 7 bases are a match to TRBD1. The sequenced sample was PBMCs. This TCR was recovered from a woman aged 45-60 years in good health and CMV-seropositive. CDR3 DNA sequence: TGTGCCTCCGAAACCACCGGGACAGCCCTCTTC. Translated, it gives CASETTGTALF.